Listed here is a single T cell receptor (beta chain). V was pared by 7 bases and J by 4 bases, with 8 bases of the junction left unmatched. Germline values: CDR1 MNHNY, CDR2 SVGAGI (reference sequence). The CDR3 contains 14 residues. Use of 60 Vbeta and 13 Jbeta primers characterized the PCR. Some clones are missing from TCRdb's copy, which holds only in-frame ones; the method was immunoSEQ multiplex PCR. The sample includes 120,000 or so clones, around 79% seen only once; the top ten take over 5.5%. This sample is part of a study of cytomegalovirus exposure and HLA in healthy donors. The gene calls are TRBV6-6 and TRBJ1-1; 8 nucleotides line up with TRBD1. The source is a woman aged 40 to 55 in good health and CMV-seronegative. The sequenced sample consisted of PBMCs. The DNA of the CDR3 is TGTGCCAGCACCGAACAGGGGGGGAGCACTGAAGCTTTCTTT. Encoded protein: CASTEQGGSTEAFF.